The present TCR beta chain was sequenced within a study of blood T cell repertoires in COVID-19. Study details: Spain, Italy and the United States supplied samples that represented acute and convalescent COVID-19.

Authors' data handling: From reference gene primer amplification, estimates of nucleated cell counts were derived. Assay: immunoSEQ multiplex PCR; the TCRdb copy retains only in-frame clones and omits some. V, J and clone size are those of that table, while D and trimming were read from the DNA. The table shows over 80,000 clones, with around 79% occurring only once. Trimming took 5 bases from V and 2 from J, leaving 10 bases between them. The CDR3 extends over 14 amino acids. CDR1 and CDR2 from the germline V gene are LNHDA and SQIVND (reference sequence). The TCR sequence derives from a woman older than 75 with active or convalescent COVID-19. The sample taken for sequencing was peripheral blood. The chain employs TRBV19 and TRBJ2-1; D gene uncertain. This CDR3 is CASSFADTYNEQFF. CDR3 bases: TGTGCCAGTAGTTTCGCGGATACCTACAATGAGCAGTTCTTC.